The present T cell receptor beta chain was sequenced within a study of identical twins. Whole-study results and caveats: Beta clonotypes that were abundant in cord blood contained fewer insertions, a pattern absent from memory repertoires. Those out-of-frame alpha sequences shared by twins showed an excess of low generation probability. Sequences that were beta out-of-frame showed weaker excess twin sharing.

All donors were healthy Caucasians. Notes on this clonotype: Its antigen is undetermined.

The CDR3 covers 15 residues. The V gene lost 3 bases and the J gene lost 0 bases, with 15 bases spanning the gap. Germline CDR1 reads GTSNPN; CDR2 reads SVGIG (reference sequence). Each CDR3 protein gets one entry after TCRdb re-called the 5' RACE reads with MiXCR. The sample carries 1.5 million to 2 million distinct CDR3 sequences, roughly a third recorded once. The sequenced sample was cord blood. This receptor was obtained from a newborn girl in good health. This chain uses TRBV30 with TRBJ2-7; D is unresolved. The DNA of the CDR3 is TGTGCCTGGAGACCTTTGGGCAGAAGCTCCTACGAGCAGTACTTC. This encodes CAWRPLGRSSYEQYF.